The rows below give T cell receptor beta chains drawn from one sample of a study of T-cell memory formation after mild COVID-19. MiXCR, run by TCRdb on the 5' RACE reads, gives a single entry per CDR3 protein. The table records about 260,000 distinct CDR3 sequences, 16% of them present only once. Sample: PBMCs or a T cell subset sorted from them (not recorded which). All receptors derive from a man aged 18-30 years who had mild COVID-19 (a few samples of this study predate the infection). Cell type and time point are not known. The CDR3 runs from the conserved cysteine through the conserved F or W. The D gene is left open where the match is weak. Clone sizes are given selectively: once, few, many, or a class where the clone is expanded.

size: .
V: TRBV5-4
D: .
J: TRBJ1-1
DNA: TGTGCCAGCAGACCCGACAGTGACAACACTGAAGCTTTCTTT
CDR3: CASRPDSDNTEAFF

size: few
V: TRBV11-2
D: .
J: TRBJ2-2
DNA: TGTGCCAGCAGCTCAAGGGCTGTCGGGGAGCTGTTTTTT
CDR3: CASSSRAVGELFF

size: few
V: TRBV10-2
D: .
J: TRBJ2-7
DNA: TGCGCCAGCAGCGCCGGGCCCATCTACGAGCAGTACTTC
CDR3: CASSAGPIYEQYF

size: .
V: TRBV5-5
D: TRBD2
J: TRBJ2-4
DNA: TGTGCCAGCACCAAACCCGGGACTAGCGGGGGAGATAACATTCAGTACTTC
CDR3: CASTKPGTSGGDNIQYF

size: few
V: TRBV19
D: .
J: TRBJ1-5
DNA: TGTGCCAGTCAACATGACCCAGGGGATAGCAATCAGCCCCAGCATTTT
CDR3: CASQHDPGDSNQPQHF

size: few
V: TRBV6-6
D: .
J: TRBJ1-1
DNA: TGTGCCAGCAGGTACACAGTGAACACTGAAGCTTTCTTT
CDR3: CASRYTVNTEAFF

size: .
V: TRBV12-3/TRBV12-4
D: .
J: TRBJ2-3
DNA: TGTGCCAGCAGTTTTGGGCAGGATACGCAGTATTTT
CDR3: CASSFGQDTQYF

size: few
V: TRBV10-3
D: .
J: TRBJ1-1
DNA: TGTGCCACCGTGAGTGGGGGGAACACTGAAGCTTTCTTT
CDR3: CATVSGGNTEAFF

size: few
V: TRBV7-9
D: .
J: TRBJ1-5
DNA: TGTGCCAGCAGCTTAGGATCGGGAAATCAGCCCCAGCATTTT
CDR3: CASSLGSGNQPQHF

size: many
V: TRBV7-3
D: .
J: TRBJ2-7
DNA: TGTGCCAGCAGCTTATCCAGTACCTACGAGCAGTACTTC
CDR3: CASSLSSTYEQYF

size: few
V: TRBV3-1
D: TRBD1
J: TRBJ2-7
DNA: TGTGCCAGCAGCCAAAGTCAAATGGGACAGAATATTCAGGAGCAGTACTTC
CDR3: CASSQSQMGQNIQEQYF